Listed below are T cell receptor beta chains from one sample, sequenced in a study of blood T cells in healthy people across ages. TCRdb redid the calling of the 5' RACE reads with MiXCR, one entry per CDR3 protein. Of 650,000 to 1,000,000 distinct CDR3 sequences listed, 35% to 40% were seen once; the top ten hold approximately 12%. The specimen was blood. The receptors were sampled from a young man in good health. Both conserved end residues are part of each CDR3. Fields, in order: CDR3 DNA, CDR3 protein, J gene, clone size, V gene, D gene. The D gene is left open where the match is weak. Only some rows state a clone size, as once, few, many or a class for expanded clones.

CDR3 DNA: TGTGCCGCTGAGGGGGGCGACACTGAAGCTTTCTTT
CDR3 protein: CAAEGGDTEAFF
J gene: TRBJ1-1
clone size: few
V gene: TRBV10-3
D gene: -

CDR3 DNA: TGTGCCAGCAGCTTAATTGGGACTAGCGTTACAGATACGCAGTATTTT
CDR3 protein: CASSLIGTSVTDTQYF
J gene: TRBJ2-3
clone size: few
V gene: TRBV7-9
D gene: TRBD2

CDR3 DNA: TGTGCCAGCAGCTTAGGCGGGGCAGGGATCGATGAGCAGTTCTTC
CDR3 protein: CASSLGGAGIDEQFF
J gene: TRBJ2-1
clone size: -
V gene: TRBV13
D gene: -

CDR3 DNA: TGTGCCAGCAGCCAACCGAGGACAGGGGACTACAATGAGCAGTTCTTC
CDR3 protein: CASSQPRTGDYNEQFF
J gene: TRBJ2-1
clone size: few
V gene: TRBV7-9
D gene: TRBD1

CDR3 DNA: TGCGCCAGCAGCTTGTCGGACAGGGCAGGTGCTAACTATGGCTACACCTTC
CDR3 protein: CASSLSDRAGANYGYTF
J gene: TRBJ1-2
clone size: few
V gene: TRBV5-1
D gene: TRBD1

CDR3 DNA: TGTGCCAGCAGCTTAAGGGGGGCAGGGTCCACAGATACGCAGTATTTT
CDR3 protein: CASSLRGAGSTDTQYF
J gene: TRBJ2-3
clone size: few
V gene: TRBV7-6
D gene: -

CDR3 DNA: TGCAGTGCTAGAGTGGACTACGAGCAGTACTTC
CDR3 protein: CSARVDYEQYF
J gene: TRBJ2-7
clone size: many
V gene: TRBV20-1
D gene: -

CDR3 DNA: TGTGCCAGCAGCTTCAACGGGGGGCCCCGGACAGATACGCAGTATTTT
CDR3 protein: CASSFNGGPRTDTQYF
J gene: TRBJ2-3
clone size: once
V gene: TRBV7-2
D gene: -

CDR3 DNA: TGTGCCAGCAGTGTTGAGGGGGCAGGAAGTGAAGCTTTCTTT
CDR3 protein: CASSVEGAGSEAFF
J gene: TRBJ1-1
clone size: -
V gene: TRBV2
D gene: TRBD1

CDR3 DNA: TGTGCCAGTAGTATCGAGCGGGGGGCTTACAATGAGCAGTTCTTC
CDR3 protein: CASSIERGAYNEQFF
J gene: TRBJ2-1
clone size: few
V gene: TRBV19
D gene: TRBD2

CDR3 DNA: TGCAGTGCCCCAAGGGGCTTATTTCGGGATGAGCAGTTCTTC
CDR3 protein: CSAPRGLFRDEQFF
J gene: TRBJ2-1
clone size: many
V gene: TRBV20-1
D gene: -

CDR3 DNA: TGTGCCAGCAGCCCGCCCCGGGGGGCAAGGGATGGCTACACCTTC
CDR3 protein: CASSPPRGARDGYTF
J gene: TRBJ1-2
clone size: once
V gene: TRBV28
D gene: -

CDR3 DNA: TGCGCCAGCAGCTTGGCTGGCCCCCCGGGGGATGGCACTGAAGCTTTCTTT
CDR3 protein: CASSLAGPPGDGTEAFF
J gene: TRBJ1-1
clone size: -
V gene: TRBV5-1
D gene: -

CDR3 DNA: TGTGCCACCAGCAGGCTAAGACCCAAACAACTGGACACCGGGGAGCTGTTTTTT
CDR3 protein: CATSRLRPKQLDTGELFF
J gene: TRBJ2-2
clone size: -
V gene: TRBV15
D gene: -

CDR3 DNA: TGCAGTGCTAGTCCGACGTCCCCCGGGACAGGGTTTACATACAATGAGCAGTTCTTC
CDR3 protein: CSASPTSPGTGFTYNEQFF
J gene: TRBJ2-1
clone size: few
V gene: TRBV20-1
D gene: TRBD1

CDR3 DNA: TGTGCCAGCAGCTTAGGAGGGCGGGGGACAACGAACACTGAAGCTTTCTTT
CDR3 protein: CASSLGGRGTTNTEAFF
J gene: TRBJ1-1
clone size: -
V gene: TRBV13
D gene: -

CDR3 DNA: TGTGCCAGCAGCTTAGAGGAAGGGGCCCTCTATGGCTACACCTTC
CDR3 protein: CASSLEEGALYGYTF
J gene: TRBJ1-2
clone size: -
V gene: TRBV7-9
D gene: -

CDR3 DNA: TGTGCCAGCAGTTACTCGAAGGTCGGACAGGCCCGCGTCTCTGGGGCCAACGTCCTGACTTTC
CDR3 protein: CASSYSKVGQARVSGANVLTF
J gene: TRBJ2-6
clone size: -
V gene: TRBV6-5
D gene: TRBD1

CDR3 DNA: TGTGCCAGCAGTTATCCCGGTACCAATGAGCAGTTCTTC
CDR3 protein: CASSYPGTNEQFF
J gene: TRBJ2-1
clone size: few
V gene: TRBV6-5
D gene: -

CDR3 DNA: TGCGCCAGCAGCTTGAGTGTGACGACAGTCTATGGCTACACCTTC
CDR3 protein: CASSLSVTTVYGYTF
J gene: TRBJ1-2
clone size: -
V gene: TRBV5-1
D gene: -

CDR3 DNA: TGTGCCACCAGCAAAGGACAGAGACGCACAGATACGCAGTATTTT
CDR3 protein: CATSKGQRRTDTQYF
J gene: TRBJ2-3
clone size: few
V gene: TRBV15
D gene: -

CDR3 DNA: TGCAGCGTGAGGAGACAGGGACAAGAGACCCAGTACTTC
CDR3 protein: CSVRRQGQETQYF
J gene: TRBJ2-5
clone size: -
V gene: TRBV29-1
D gene: TRBD1

CDR3 DNA: TGTGCCAGCAGCGTAGAACAGGGAAGCGAGCAGTACTTC
CDR3 protein: CASSVEQGSEQYF
J gene: TRBJ2-7
clone size: few
V gene: TRBV7-9
D gene: -

CDR3 DNA: TGCGCCAGCAGCCAAGTGGGTGGGGCACTTGAGCAGTTCTTC
CDR3 protein: CASSQVGGALEQFF
J gene: TRBJ2-1
clone size: -
V gene: TRBV4-3
D gene: -

CDR3 DNA: TGTGCCAGCAGCCCACGAGGGGAGTCGGGGGATGAGCAGTTCTTC
CDR3 protein: CASSPRGESGDEQFF
J gene: TRBJ2-1
clone size: -
V gene: TRBV6-2/TRBV6-3
D gene: -

CDR3 DNA: TGCGCCAGTACGAACGAGGGCGCCTATGGCTACACCTTC
CDR3 protein: CASTNEGAYGYTF
J gene: TRBJ1-2
clone size: -
V gene: TRBV5-1
D gene: -

CDR3 DNA: TGCAGTGCTAGAGATCCTTTGGGGGGGCGGACAGATACGCAGTATTTT
CDR3 protein: CSARDPLGGRTDTQYF
J gene: TRBJ2-3
clone size: many
V gene: TRBV20-1
D gene: -

CDR3 DNA: TGCGCCAGCAGCTTGGTCGCATCGGGAGGTGGCTACACCTTC
CDR3 protein: CASSLVASGGGYTF
J gene: TRBJ1-2
clone size: few
V gene: TRBV5-1
D gene: -

CDR3 DNA: TGTGCCAGCAGCACCGGGACTAGAATAGGTTCCTACGAGCAGTACTTC
CDR3 protein: CASSTGTRIGSYEQYF
J gene: TRBJ2-7
clone size: -
V gene: TRBV12-3/TRBV12-4
D gene: TRBD2

CDR3 DNA: TGTGCCAGCAGCTTCTATAACGGACTAGCGGGGTACCAAGAGACCCAGTACTTC
CDR3 protein: CASSFYNGLAGYQETQYF
J gene: TRBJ2-5
clone size: -
V gene: TRBV13
D gene: TRBD2

CDR3 DNA: TGTGCCAGCAGCCCAGTCGGGACTAGCGGTTACGAGCAGTACTTC
CDR3 protein: CASSPVGTSGYEQYF
J gene: TRBJ2-7
clone size: many
V gene: TRBV7-2
D gene: TRBD2

CDR3 DNA: TGTGCTAGTGGTGTGGGTAAGGGCGAGACCCAGTACTTC
CDR3 protein: CASGVGKGETQYF
J gene: TRBJ2-5
clone size: -
V gene: TRBV12-5
D gene: -

CDR3 DNA: TGTGCCGGCAGCGTAGGCGGGTTTGCAGATACGCAGTATTTT
CDR3 protein: CAGSVGGFADTQYF
J gene: TRBJ2-3
clone size: -
V gene: TRBV7-2
D gene: -

CDR3 DNA: TGTGCCAGCAGCGTAGACGCTGGGGGCGCTTACACTCAGACCCAGTACTTC
CDR3 protein: CASSVDAGGAYTQTQYF
J gene: TRBJ2-5
clone size: many
V gene: TRBV9
D gene: -

CDR3 DNA: TGTGCCAGCAGTGGGGGCCTCACAGATACGCAGTATTTT
CDR3 protein: CASSGGLTDTQYF
J gene: TRBJ2-3
clone size: few
V gene: TRBV27
D gene: -

CDR3 DNA: TGCGCCAGCAGCCAAGACCCGGGCGCTAACACCGGGGAGCTGTTTTTT
CDR3 protein: CASSQDPGANTGELFF
J gene: TRBJ2-2
clone size: -
V gene: TRBV4-3
D gene: -

CDR3 DNA: TGTGCCAGCACCCCGTGGGGCGGCCAAGAGACCCAGTACTTC
CDR3 protein: CASTPWGGQETQYF
J gene: TRBJ2-5
clone size: -
V gene: TRBV6-6
D gene: -

CDR3 DNA: TGTGCCAGCAGGGGACAGGACTCAACTAATGAAAAACTGTTTTTT
CDR3 protein: CASRGQDSTNEKLFF
J gene: TRBJ1-4
clone size: -
V gene: TRBV12-3/TRBV12-4
D gene: TRBD1